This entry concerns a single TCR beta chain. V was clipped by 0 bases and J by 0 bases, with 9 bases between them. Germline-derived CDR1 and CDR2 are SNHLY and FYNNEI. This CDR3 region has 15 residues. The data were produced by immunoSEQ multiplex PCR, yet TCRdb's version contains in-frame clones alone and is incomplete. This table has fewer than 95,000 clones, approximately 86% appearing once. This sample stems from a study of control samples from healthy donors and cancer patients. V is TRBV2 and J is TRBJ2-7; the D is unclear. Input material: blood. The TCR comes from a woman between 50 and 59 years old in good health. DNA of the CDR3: TGTGCCAGCAGTGAAGCGCTTCCCAGCTCCTACGAGCAGTACTTC. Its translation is CASSEALPSSYEQYF.